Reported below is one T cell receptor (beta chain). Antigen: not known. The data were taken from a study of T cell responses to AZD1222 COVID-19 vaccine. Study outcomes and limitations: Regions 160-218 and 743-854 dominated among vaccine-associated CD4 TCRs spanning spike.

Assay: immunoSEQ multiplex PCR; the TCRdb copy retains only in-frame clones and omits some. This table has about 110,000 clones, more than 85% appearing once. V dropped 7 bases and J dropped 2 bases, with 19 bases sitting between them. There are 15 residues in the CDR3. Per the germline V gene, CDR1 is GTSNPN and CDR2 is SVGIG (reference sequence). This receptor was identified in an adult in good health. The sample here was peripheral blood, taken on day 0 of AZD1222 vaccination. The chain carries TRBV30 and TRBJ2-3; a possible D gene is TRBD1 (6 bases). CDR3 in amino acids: CASQQGKANTDTQYF. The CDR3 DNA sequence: TGTGCCTCCCAACAGGGCAAGGCTAACACAGATACGCAGTATTTT.